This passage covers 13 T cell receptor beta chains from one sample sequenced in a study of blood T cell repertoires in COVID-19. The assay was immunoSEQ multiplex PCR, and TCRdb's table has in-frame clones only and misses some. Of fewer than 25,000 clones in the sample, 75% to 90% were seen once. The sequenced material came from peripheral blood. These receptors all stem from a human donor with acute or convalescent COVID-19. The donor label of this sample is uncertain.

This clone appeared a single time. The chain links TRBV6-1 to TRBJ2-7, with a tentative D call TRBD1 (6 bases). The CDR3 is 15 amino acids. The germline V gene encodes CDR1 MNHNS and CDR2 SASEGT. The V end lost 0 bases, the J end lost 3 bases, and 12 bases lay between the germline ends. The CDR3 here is CASSEALRQDYEQYF. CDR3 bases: TGTGCCAGCAGTGAAGCGCTTCGACAGGACTACGAGCAGTACTTC.

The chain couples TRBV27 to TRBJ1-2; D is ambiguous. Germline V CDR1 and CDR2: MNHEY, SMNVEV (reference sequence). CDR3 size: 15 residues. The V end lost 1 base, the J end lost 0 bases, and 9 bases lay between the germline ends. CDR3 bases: TGTGCCAGCAGTTTATTAGCTTCTTCTAACTATGGCTACACCTTC. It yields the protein CASSLLASSNYGYTF.

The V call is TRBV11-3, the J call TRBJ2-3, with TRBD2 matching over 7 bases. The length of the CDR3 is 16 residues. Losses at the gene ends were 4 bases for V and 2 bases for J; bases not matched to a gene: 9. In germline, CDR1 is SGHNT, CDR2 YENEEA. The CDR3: CASSSNRDYATDTQYF. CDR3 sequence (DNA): TGTGCCAGCAGCTCCAACCGGGACTATGCCACAGATACGCAGTATTTT.

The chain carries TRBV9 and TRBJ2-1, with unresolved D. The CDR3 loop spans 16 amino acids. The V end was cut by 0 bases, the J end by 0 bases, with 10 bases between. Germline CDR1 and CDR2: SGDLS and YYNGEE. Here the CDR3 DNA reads TGTGCCAGCAGCGTAGCCCCGAGAAGCTCCTACAATGAGCAGTTCTTC. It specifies CASSVAPRSSYNEQFF.

The CDR3 region is CASERQRLMNTEAFF. The CDR3 DNA reads as TGTGCCAGCGAAAGACAGAGACTCATGAACACTGAAGCTTTCTTT. This sequence joins TRBV2 and TRBJ1-1; a possible D gene is TRBD1 (5 bases). The germline V and J ends were trimmed by 8 bases and 0 bases, with 16 bases remaining between them. The germline gives CDR1 SNHLY, CDR2 FYNNEI. This CDR3 has 15 amino acids.

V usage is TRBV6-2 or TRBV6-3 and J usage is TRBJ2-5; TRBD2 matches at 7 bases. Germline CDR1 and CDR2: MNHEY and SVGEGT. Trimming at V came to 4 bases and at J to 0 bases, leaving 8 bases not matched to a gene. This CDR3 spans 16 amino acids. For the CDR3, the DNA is TGTGCCAGCAGTTCCCCCCATGCGGGGGACCAAGAGACCCAGTACTTC. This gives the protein CASSSPHAGDQETQYF.

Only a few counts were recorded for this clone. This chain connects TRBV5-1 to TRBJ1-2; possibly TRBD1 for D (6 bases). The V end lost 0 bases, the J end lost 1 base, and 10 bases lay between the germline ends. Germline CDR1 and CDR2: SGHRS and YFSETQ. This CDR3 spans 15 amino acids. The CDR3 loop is CASSLVGQNNYGYTF. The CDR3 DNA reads TGCGCCAGCAGCTTGGTAGGACAGAATAACTATGGCTACACCTTC.

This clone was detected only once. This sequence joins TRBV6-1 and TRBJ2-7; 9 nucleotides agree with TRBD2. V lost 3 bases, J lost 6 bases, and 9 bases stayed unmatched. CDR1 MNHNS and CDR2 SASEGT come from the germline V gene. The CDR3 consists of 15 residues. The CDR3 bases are TGTGCCAGCAGTGAGCTTGCGGGAGGGGATACCGAGCAGTACTTC. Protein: CASSELAGGDTEQYF.

The CDR3 protein is CASLDLQGMNTEAFF. CDR3 coding DNA: TGTGCCAGCTTAGACCTACAGGGCATGAACACTGAAGCTTTCTTT. This sequence joins TRBV27 and TRBJ1-1; maybe TRBD1 (6 bases). CDR3 length equals 15 residues. Trimming pared 8 bases from V and 0 bases from J, leaving 16 bases between. Germline CDR1 reads MNHEY; CDR2 reads SMNVEV (reference sequence).

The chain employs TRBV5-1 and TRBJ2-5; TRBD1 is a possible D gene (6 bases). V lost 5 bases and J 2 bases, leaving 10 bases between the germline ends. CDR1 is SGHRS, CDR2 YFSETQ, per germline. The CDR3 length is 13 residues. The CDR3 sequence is CASRPTGQETQYF. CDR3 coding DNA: TGCGCCAGCAGGCCAACAGGGCAAGAGACCCAGTACTTC. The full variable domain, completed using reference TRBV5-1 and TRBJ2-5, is KAGVTQTPRYLIKTRGQQVTLSCSPISGHRSVSWYQQTPGQGLQFLFEYFSETQRNKGNFPGRFSGRQFSNSRSEMNVSTLELGDSALYLCASRPTGQETQYFGPGTRLLVL.

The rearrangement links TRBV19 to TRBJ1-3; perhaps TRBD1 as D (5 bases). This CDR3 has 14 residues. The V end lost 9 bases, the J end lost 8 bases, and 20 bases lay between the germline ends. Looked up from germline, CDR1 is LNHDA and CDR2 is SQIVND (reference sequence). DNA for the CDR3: TGTGCCAGCCCCGACCCGACAGACCGGGACACCATATATTTT. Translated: CASPDPTDRDTIYF.

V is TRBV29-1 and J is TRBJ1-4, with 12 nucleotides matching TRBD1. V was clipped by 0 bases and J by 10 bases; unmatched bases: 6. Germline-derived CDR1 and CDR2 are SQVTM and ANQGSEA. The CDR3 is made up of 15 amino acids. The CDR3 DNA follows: TGCAGCGTTGAAGACAGGGACAGGGGGCGAGGAAAACTGTTTTTT. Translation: CSVEDRDRGRGKLFF.

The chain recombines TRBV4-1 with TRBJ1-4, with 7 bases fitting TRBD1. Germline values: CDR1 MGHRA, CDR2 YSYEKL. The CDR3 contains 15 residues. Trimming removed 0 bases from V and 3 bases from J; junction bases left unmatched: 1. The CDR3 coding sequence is TGCGCCAGCAGCCAAGAGGGGACAGCTAATGAAAAACTGTTTTTT. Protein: CASSQEGTANEKLFF.